These 11 T cell receptor beta chains share one sample of origin, sequenced in a study of T cells in women clearing cervical HPV infection. Libraries were prepared by immunoSEQ multiplex PCR; TCRdb keeps only in-frame clonotypes and omits some of them. Recorded for this sample: 30,000 to 40,000 clones. The sample taken for sequencing was blood buffy coat. The receptors were gathered from a woman aged 18-69 years with a cervical HPV16 infection that either progressed to CIN3+ or cleared (not recorded which).

Details on this clone: The sequence runs out 3 residues before the end of the CDR3; the remainder is reconstructed from the germline J gene. The chain has TRBV30 and TRBJ1-1, with TRBD1 as a possible D gene (5 bases). Trimming pared 0 bases from V and 1 base from J, leaving 9 bases between. CDR1 is GTSNPN, CDR2 SVGIG, per germline (reference sequence). CDR3 length: 14 residues. Here the CDR3 reads CAWSVFGGNTEAFF. The CDR3 bases that were read are TGTGCCTGGAGTGTTTTCGGGGGGAACACTGAA.

Remarks on this clone: The CDR3 end lies 3 residues beyond the end of the read and is filled in from the germline J gene. Other DNA sequences from this sample encode an identical CDR3 as well. The J gene is TRBJ1-3, the V gene TRBV18; a possible D gene is TRBD1 (5 bases). Trimming took off 3 bases at V and 2 bases at J, with 14 bases between the two ends. The CDR3 spans 16 residues. Per the germline V gene, CDR1 is KGHSH and CDR2 is LQKENI. CDR3 sequence reads: CASSPSGRGAGNTIYF. CDR3 DNA, as far as it was read: TGTGCCAGCTCACCTTCCGGGCGGGGCGCTGGAAACACC.

In the case of this clone: The CDR3 end lies 3 residues beyond the end of the read and is filled in from the germline J gene. The chain carries TRBV11-2 and TRBJ2-7; 9 nucleotides agree with TRBD1. The CDR3 has 14 amino acids. Trimming took 1 base from V and 5 from J; bases not matched to a gene: 3. From germline, CDR1 is SGHAT and CDR2 FQNNGV. The sequenced CDR3 bases are TGTGCCAGCAGCTTAGTGGGACAGGGTAACGAG. Translated, it gives CASSLVGQGNE. The CDR3, in full, reads CASSLVGQGNEQYF.

Turning to this clone: The CDR3 extends 3 residues past the end of the read, so its final part is completed from the germline J gene. The V and J genes are TRBV5-1 and TRBJ2-2; no clear D gene. The CDR3 contains 13 residues. The ends were cut back, 0 bases at V and 8 bases at J, with 8 bases in the middle. The germline V gene encodes CDR1 SGHRS and CDR2 YFSETQ. The covered CDR3 bases are TGCGCCAGCAGCTTGGAGGGCCCTGGGGAG. It translates to CASSLEGPGE. The CDR3, in full, reads CASSLEGPGELFF.

The CDR3 sequence: CASSSSVVETQYF. CDR3 DNA, as far as it was read: TGCGCCAGCAGCTCTAGCGTTGTAGAGACC. The V and J genes are TRBV5-1 and TRBJ2-5; tentatively, D is TRBD2 (6 bases). The read terminates 3 residues ahead of where the CDR3 ends, so the germline J gene completes it. CDR3 length: 13 residues. In germline, CDR1 is SGHRS, CDR2 YFSETQ. Trimming cost V 3 bases and J 4 bases, with 10 bases left between them.

Details on this clone: The read ends 3 residues early relative to the CDR3; the germline J gene fills the gap. The chain recombines TRBV7-9 with TRBJ2-7; TRBD1 agrees at 7 bases. This CDR3 spans 12 amino acids. Germline V gene lookup returns CDR1 SEHNR and CDR2 FQNEAQ (reference sequence). J was trimmed by 6 bases and V by 5 bases; bases with no gene match: 4. The CDR3 DNA, read in part, is TGTGCCAGCAGCCCAGGGACAGCCGAG. Amino acids: CASSPGTAE. The entire CDR3 protein is CASSPGTAEQYF.

Note on this clone: The read gets to within 3 residues of the CDR3 end, and the germline J gene fills in the rest. The gene calls are TRBV30 and TRBJ1-4; TRBD1 matches at 7 bases. Per germline, CDR1 GTSNPN and CDR2 SVGIG (reference sequence). The CDR3 is 15 amino acids. The part of the CDR3 DNA that was read is TGTGCCTGGCAGGGGGTATTCTCCTATAATTCACCA. It is translated as CAWQGVFSYNSP. The CDR3, in full, reads CAWQGVFSYNSPLFF.

A remark on this clone: The read stops 3 residues short of the end of the CDR3; the missing end is completed from the germline J gene. This chain links TRBV18 with TRBJ2-5; 7 bases are shared with TRBD1. This CDR3 is 14 amino acids long. Trimming took 6 bases from V and 4 from J; bases not matched to a gene: 8. The germline gives CDR1 KGHSH, CDR2 LQKENI. The CDR3 bases that were read are TGTGCCAGCTCGCCAACACGACAGGGAGAGACC. It yields the protein CASSPTRQGET. The full CDR3 sequence reads CASSPTRQGETQYF.

About this clone itself: The junction and the germline gene differ at one end; a read error may be behind it. The read terminates 3 residues ahead of where the CDR3 ends, so the germline J gene completes it. Other nucleotide sequences from this sample produce the same CDR3. The chain uses TRBV19 and TRBJ1-3; the match to TRBD1 covers 9 bases. Germline CDR1 and CDR2: LNHDA and SQIVND (reference sequence). This CDR3 region has 18 residues. Incomplete CDR3 DNA: TGTGCCAGCCTGGACAGGGGAGGTTCGCTCTTAACTGGAAACACT. Protein sequence: CASLDRGGSLLTGNT. In full, the CDR3 is CASLDRGGSLLTGNTIYF.

As to this clone: Coverage ceases 3 residues before the CDR3 finishes, and the germline J gene fills in the end. V usage is TRBV19 and J usage is TRBJ2-3; 13 bases agree with TRBD2. This CDR3 has 18 amino acids. CDR1 and CDR2 (germline): LNHDA, SQIVND (reference sequence). CDR3 DNA, as far as it was read: TGTGCCAGTAGTTCCAGAATCCCGGGACTAGCGGGATTGGAGACG. This sequence encodes CASSSRIPGLAGLET. The full CDR3 sequence reads CASSSRIPGLAGLETQYF.

A note on this clone: From the germline J gene comes the end of the CDR3, since the read stops 3 residues before it. The gene calls are TRBV6-2 or TRBV6-3 and TRBJ2-3; 8 bases line up with TRBD2. The germline V gene has CDR1 MNHEY and CDR2 SVGEGT. CDR3 length: 14 amino acids. V lost 5 bases and J lost 2; bases outside the gene matches: 3. The sequenced part of the CDR3 DNA is TGTGCCAGCAGTCGCGGGGGGCCCACAGATACG. It encodes CASSRGGPTDT. The CDR3 as a whole reads CASSRGGPTDTQYF.